This T cell receptor beta chain was captured by sequencing in a study of blood T cell repertoires in COVID-19. Study-wide background: The origin of the acute and convalescent COVID-19 samples was the United States, Italy and Spain. T cells, B-cell-depleted T cells, or PBMCs provided the cDNA or gDNA that served as material.

In the authors' workflow: Estimated nucleated cell counts came from reference gene primer amplification. The protocol was immunoSEQ multiplex PCR, while the TCRdb copy is restricted to in-frame clones and leaves out a portion. Clonal size and the V and J genes are those of that table, whereas D and trimming came from the DNA. In the table there are approximately 140,000 clones, about 86% of which are singletons. The CDR3 totals 14 residues. V lost 6 bases, J lost 0 bases, and 6 bases stayed unmatched. CDR1 and CDR2 (germline): SGHDT, YYEEEE. This clone showed up just once. Sequencing input: peripheral blood. The receptor was derived from a man between 65 and 79 years old with acute or convalescent COVID-19. The chain uses TRBV5-6 and TRBJ2-7; 7 bases are a match to TRBD2. The CDR3 DNA reads as TGTGCCAGCAAAGAGCGGGAATACTCCTACGAGCAGTACTTC. It translates to CASKEREYSYEQYF.